This T cell receptor beta chain was profiled in a study of blood T cell repertoires in COVID-19. For the study at large: There were acute and convalescent COVID-19 samples, and they came from the United States, Italy and Spain. T cells, B-cell-depleted T cells, or PBMCs provided the cDNA or gDNA that served as material.

Germline V lookup: CDR1 MNHEY, CDR2 SVGAGI. Trimming left V 6 bases short and J 0 bases short, with 6 bases between. The CDR3 runs 14 residues. TCRdb keeps only in-frame clones here, not all; method: immunoSEQ multiplex PCR. Here the sample spans some 33,000 clones, about nine tenths being singletons. The sequence was collected from a human donor in a cohort sampled during active COVID-19. Sample: peripheral blood. The V call is TRBV6-5, the J call TRBJ2-6; the D is unclear. CDR3 DNA sequence: TGTGCCAGCAGAATTATCTCTGGGGCCAACGTCCTGACTTTC. This sequence encodes CASRIISGANVLTF.